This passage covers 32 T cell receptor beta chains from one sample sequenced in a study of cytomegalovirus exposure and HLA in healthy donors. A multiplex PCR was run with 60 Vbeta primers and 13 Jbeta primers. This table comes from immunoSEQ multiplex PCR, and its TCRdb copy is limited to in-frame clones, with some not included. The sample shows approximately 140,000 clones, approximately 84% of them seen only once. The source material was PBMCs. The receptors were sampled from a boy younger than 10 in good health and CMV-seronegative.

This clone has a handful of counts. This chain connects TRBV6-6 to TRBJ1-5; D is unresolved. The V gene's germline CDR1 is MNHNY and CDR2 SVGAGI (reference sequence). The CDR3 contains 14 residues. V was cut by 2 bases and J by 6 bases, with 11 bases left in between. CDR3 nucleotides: TGTGCCAGCAGTTACGAGAGGGTCTCTCAGCCCCAGCATTTT. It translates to CASSYERVSQPQHF.

The CDR3 sequence: CASGPTTVGNTIYF. The CDR3 DNA reads TGTGCCAGTGGGCCCACGACAGTTGGAAACACCATATATTTT. The rearrangement uses TRBV19 and TRBJ1-3; D perhaps matches TRBD1 (5 bases). V was pared by 8 bases and J by 3 bases, with 14 bases between. Per the germline V gene, CDR1 is LNHDA and CDR2 is SQIVND (reference sequence). CDR3 length equals 14 residues.

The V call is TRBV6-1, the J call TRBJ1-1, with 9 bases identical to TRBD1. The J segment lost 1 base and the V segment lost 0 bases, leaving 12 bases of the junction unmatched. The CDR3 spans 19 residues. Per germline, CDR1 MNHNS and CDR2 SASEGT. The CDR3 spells CASSEALSIPGQGNTEAFF. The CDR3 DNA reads TGTGCCAGCAGTGAAGCGTTGAGCATACCGGGACAGGGGAACACTGAAGCTTTCTTT.

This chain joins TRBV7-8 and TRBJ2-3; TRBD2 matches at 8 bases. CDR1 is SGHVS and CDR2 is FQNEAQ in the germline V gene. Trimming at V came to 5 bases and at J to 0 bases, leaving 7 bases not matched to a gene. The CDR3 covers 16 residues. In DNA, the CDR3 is TGTGCCAGCAGCCTCCAAGCGGGAGTGAGCACAGATACGCAGTATTTT. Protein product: CASSLQAGVSTDTQYF.

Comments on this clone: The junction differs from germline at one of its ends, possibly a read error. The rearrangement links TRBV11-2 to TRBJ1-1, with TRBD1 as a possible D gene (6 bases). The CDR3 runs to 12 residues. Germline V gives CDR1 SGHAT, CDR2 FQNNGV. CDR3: CASSERDTKAFF. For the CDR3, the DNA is TGTGCCAGCAGCGAACGGGACACTAAAGCTTTCTTT.

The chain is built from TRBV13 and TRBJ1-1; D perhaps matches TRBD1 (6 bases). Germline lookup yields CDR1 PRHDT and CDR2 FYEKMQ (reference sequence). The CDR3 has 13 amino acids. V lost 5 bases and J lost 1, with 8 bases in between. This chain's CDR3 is CASSRQANTEAFF. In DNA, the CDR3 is TGTGCCAGCAGCCGACAGGCGAACACTGAAGCTTTCTTT.

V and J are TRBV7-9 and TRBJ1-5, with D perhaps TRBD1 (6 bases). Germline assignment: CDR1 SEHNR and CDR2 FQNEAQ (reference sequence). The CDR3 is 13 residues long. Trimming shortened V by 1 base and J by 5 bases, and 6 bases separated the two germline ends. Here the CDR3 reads CASSLEGDQPQHF. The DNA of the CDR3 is TGTGCCAGCAGCTTAGAGGGGGATCAGCCCCAGCATTTT.

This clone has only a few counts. The CDR3 is CAQQGADEKLFF. The CDR3 DNA reads TGTGCCCAACAGGGGGCGGATGAAAAACTGTTTTTT. The chain links TRBV2 to TRBJ1-4, with 9 positions matching TRBD1. This CDR3 is 12 amino acids long. Looked up from germline, CDR1 is SNHLY and CDR2 is FYNNEI. V trimming: 11 bases; J trimming: 6 bases; junction bases outside the gene matches: 4.

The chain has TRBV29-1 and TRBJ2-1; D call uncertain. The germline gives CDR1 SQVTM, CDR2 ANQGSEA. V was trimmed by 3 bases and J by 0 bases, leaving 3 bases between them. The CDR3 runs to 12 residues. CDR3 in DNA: TGCAGCGTTGATAGCTCCTACAATGAGCAGTTCTTC. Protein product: CSVDSSYNEQFF.

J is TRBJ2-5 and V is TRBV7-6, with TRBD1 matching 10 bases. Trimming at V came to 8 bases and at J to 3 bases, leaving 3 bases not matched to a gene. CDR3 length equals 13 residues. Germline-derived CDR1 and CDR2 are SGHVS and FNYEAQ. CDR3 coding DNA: TGTGCCAGCGGGACAGGGGATAAAGAGACCCAGTACTTC. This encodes CASGTGDKETQYF.

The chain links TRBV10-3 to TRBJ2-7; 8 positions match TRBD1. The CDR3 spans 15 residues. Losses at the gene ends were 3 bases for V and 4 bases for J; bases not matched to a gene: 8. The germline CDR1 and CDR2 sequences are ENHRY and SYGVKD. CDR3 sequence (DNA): TGTGCCATCAGTGAAGGGGACAGGATTCAATACGAGCAGTACGTC. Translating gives CAISEGDRIQYEQYV.

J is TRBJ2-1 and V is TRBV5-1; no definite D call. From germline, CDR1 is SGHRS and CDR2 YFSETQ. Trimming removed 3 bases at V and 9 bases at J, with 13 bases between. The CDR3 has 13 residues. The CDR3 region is CASSSGFLGEQFF. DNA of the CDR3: TGCGCCAGCAGCTCTGGATTCCTAGGTGAGCAGTTCTTC.

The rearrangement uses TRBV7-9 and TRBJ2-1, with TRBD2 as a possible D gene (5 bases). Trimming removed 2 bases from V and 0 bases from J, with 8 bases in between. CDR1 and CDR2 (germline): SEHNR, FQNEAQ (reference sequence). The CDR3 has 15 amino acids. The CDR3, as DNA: TGTGCCAGCAGCTTACAGACTATCTCCTACAATGAGCAGTTCTTC. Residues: CASSLQTISYNEQFF.

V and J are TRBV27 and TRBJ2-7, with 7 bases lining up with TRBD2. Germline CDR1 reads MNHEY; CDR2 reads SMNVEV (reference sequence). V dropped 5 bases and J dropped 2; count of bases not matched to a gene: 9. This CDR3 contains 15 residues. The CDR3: CASSLVAGAPYEQYV. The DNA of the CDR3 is TGTGCCAGCAGTCTCGTGGCGGGAGCCCCCTACGAGCAGTACGTC.

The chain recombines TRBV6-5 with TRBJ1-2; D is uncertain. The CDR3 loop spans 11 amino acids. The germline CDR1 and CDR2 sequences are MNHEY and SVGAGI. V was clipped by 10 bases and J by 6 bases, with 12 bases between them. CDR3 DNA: TGTGCCATATTATCCGGTCATGGCTACACCTTC. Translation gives CAILSGHGYTF.

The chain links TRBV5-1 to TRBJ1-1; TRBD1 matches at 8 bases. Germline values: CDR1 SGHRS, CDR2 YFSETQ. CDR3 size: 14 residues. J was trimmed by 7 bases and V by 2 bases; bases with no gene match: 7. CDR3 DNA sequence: TGCGCCAGCAGCTTTCAGGGGGCACCCTTTGAAGCTTTCTTT. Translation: CASSFQGAPFEAFF.

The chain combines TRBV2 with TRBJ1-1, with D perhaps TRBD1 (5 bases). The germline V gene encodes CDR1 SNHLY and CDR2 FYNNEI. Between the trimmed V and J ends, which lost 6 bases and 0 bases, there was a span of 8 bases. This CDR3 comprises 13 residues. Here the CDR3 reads CASSLQVNTEAFF. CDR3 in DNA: TGTGCCAGCAGCCTACAGGTGAACACTGAAGCTTTCTTT.

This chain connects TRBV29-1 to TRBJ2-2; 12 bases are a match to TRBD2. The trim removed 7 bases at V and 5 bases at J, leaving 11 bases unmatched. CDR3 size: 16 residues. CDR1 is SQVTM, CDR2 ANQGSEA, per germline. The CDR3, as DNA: TGCAGCGCCACCCCCGGGACTAGCGGGTGGACCGGGGAGCTGTTTTTT. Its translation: CSATPGTSGWTGELFF.

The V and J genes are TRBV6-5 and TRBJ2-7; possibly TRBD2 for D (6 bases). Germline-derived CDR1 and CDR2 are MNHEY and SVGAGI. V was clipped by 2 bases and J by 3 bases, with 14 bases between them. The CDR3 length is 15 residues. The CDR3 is CASSYTAGRDYEQYF. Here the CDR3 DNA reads TGTGCCAGCAGTTACACTGCCGGGAGAGACTACGAGCAGTACTTC.

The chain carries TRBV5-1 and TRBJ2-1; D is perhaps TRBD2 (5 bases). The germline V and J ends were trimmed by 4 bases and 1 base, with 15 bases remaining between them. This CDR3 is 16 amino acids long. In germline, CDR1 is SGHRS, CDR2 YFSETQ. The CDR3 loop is CASSPRAVQSYNEQFF. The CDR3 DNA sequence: TGCGCCAGCAGCCCGCGAGCGGTTCAGTCCTACAATGAGCAGTTCTTC.

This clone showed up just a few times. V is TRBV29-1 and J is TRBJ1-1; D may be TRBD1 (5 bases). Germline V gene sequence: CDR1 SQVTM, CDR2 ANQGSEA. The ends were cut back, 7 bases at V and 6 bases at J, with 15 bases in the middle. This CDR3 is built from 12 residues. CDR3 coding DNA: TGCAGCGCTTGGGGGGGAATGGCTGAAGCTTTCTTT. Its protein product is CSAWGGMAEAFF.

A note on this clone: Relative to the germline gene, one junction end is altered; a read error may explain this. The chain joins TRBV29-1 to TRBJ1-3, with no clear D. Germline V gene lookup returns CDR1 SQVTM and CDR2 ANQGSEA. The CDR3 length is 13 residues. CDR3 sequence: CSVDIFDGDTIYF. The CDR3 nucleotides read TGCAGCGTTGATATCTTCGATGGAGACACCATATATTTT.

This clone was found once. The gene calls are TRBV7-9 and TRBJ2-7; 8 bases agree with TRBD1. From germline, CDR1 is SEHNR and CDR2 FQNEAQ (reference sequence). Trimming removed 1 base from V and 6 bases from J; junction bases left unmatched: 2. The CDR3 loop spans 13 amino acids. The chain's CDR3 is CASSLGTGREQYF. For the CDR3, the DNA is TGTGCCAGCAGCTTAGGGACAGGGCGCGAGCAGTACTTC.

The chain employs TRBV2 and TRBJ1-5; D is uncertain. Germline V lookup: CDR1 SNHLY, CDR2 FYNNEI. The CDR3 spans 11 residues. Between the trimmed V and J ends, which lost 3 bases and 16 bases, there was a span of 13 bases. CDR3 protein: CASSDFNTQHF. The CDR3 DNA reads TGTGCCAGCAGTGACTTTAACACACAACATTTT.

In nucleotides, the CDR3 is TGTGCCAGCTTCTATGGACAGAACACTGAAGCTTTCTTT. Its protein is CASFYGQNTEAFF. The chain is built from TRBV18 and TRBJ1-1; a possible D gene is TRBD1 (5 bases). The germline V and J ends were trimmed by 7 bases and 1 base, with 10 bases remaining between them. In germline, CDR1 is KGHSH, CDR2 LQKENI. The CDR3 totals 13 residues. The full variable domain, in which reference TRBV18 and TRBJ1-1 provide the parts outside the CDR3, is NAGVMQNPRHLVRRRGQEARLRCSPMKGHSHVYWYRQLPEEGLKFMVYLQKENIIDESGMPKERFSAEFPKEGPSILRIQQVVRGDSAAYFCASFYGQNTEAFFGQGTRLTVV.

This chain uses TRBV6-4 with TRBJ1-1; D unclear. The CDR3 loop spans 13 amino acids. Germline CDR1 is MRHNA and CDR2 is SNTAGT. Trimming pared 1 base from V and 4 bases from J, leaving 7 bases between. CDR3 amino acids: CASSDWAGTEAFF. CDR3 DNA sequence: TGTGCCAGCAGTGACTGGGCTGGCACTGAAGCTTTCTTT.

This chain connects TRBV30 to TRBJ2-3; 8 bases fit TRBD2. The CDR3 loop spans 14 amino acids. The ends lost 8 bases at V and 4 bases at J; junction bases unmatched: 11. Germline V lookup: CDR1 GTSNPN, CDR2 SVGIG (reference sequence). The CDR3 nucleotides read TGTGCCCGGGGGGGGCCAGGCGACTCAGATACGCAGTATTTT. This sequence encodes CARGGPGDSDTQYF.

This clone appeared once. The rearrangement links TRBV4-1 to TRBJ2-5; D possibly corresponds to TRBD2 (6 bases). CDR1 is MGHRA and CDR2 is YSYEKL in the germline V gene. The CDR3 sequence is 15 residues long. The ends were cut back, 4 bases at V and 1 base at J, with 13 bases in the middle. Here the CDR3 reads CASSLSRDFQETQYF. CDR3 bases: TGCGCCAGCAGCCTTTCCCGGGACTTCCAAGAGACCCAGTACTTC.

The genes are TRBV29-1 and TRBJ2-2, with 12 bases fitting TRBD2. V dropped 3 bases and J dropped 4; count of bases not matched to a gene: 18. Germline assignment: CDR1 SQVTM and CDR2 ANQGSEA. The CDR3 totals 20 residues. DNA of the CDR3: TGCAGCGTTGATCTCTCGGAACTAGCGGGAGGACCCCATAGCACCGGGGAGCTGTTTTTT. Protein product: CSVDLSELAGGPHSTGELFF.

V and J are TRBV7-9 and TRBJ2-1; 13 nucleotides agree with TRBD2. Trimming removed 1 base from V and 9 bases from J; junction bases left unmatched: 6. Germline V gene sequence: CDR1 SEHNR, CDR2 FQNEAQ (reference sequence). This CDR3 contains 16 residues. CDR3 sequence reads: CASSLGGLAGMLEQFF. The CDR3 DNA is TGTGCCAGCAGCTTAGGGGGACTAGCGGGAATGCTTGAGCAGTTCTTC.

The chain's CDR3 is CASSNTGGATGELFF. CDR3 sequence (DNA): TGTGCCAGCAGCAACACAGGGGGCGCAACCGGGGAGCTGTTTTTT. The chain has TRBV5-6 and TRBJ2-2, with 9 nucleotides matching TRBD1. The V gene end was trimmed by 4 bases and the J gene end by 5 bases; junction bases not matched to a gene: 6. CDR1 is SGHDT, CDR2 YYEEEE, per germline. The CDR3 length is 15 residues.

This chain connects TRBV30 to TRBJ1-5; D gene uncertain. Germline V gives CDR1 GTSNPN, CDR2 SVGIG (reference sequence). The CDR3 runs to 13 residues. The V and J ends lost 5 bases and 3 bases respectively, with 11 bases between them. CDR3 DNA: TGTGCCTGGTCTAGGATCGACAATCAGCCCCAGCATTTT. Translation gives CAWSRIDNQPQHF.